These T cell receptor beta chains were read from a single sample in a study of shared clonotypes between healthy human individuals. Assay: immunoSEQ multiplex PCR; the TCRdb copy retains only in-frame clones and omits some. Altogether about 980,000 clones are present, approximately 80% being singletons, with the ten largest covering about 1.5%. Source material: memory CD4+ T cells sorted from blood. The receptor set was obtained from a man aged 18-30 years in good health. The CDR3 runs from the conserved cysteine through the conserved F or W. Fields, in order: J gene, D gene, V gene, clone size, CDR3 DNA, CDR3 protein. D genes are given only for firm matches. Size tells how often a clone was seen (once, few, many) or the class of an expanded clone, and some rows leave it out.

TRBJ2-7,NA,TRBV5-1,NA,TGCGCCAGCAGCCGGACAGCGACCTACGAGCAGTACTTC,CASSRTATYEQYF
TRBJ1-2,NA,TRBV19,NA,TGTGCCAGTAGTTTCCGAACCAGGGATCGGAGTGGCTACACCTTC,CASSFRTRDRSGYTF
TRBJ2-6,NA,TRBV7-2,NA,TGTGCCAGCAGCACCCGGGATGGAAGGGCCAACGTCCTGACTTTC,CASSTRDGRANVLTF
TRBJ2-3,NA,TRBV7-2,NA,TGTGCCAGCAGCTTCGGGGCGGCAGATACGCAGTATTTT,CASSFGAADTQYF
TRBJ2-1,TRBD2,TRBV18,NA,TGTGCCAGCTCACCACCGTCTAGCGGGAACAATGAGCAGTTCTTC,CASSPPSSGNNEQFF
TRBJ1-2,TRBD1,TRBV6-5,NA,TGTGCCAGCAGTTACGGAGACAGGGACGGAGGCTACACCTTC,CASSYGDRDGGYTF
TRBJ2-1,TRBD2,TRBV29-1,NA,TGCAGCGTCACAAGCGGGAGGGAGTCCTACAATGAGCAGTTCTTC,CSVTSGRESYNEQFF
TRBJ2-7,TRBD1,TRBV5-1,NA,TGCGCCAGCAGCTTGGAAGGGGACAGCTCCTACGAGCAGTACTTC,CASSLEGDSSYEQYF
TRBJ2-7,NA,TRBV6-5,once,TGTGCCAGCAGTCAGATCTACGAGCAGTACTTC,CASSQIYEQYF
TRBJ2-2,NA,TRBV21-1,few,TGTGCCAGCAGCTCGCCACAGAACACCGGGGAGCTGTTTTTT,CASSSPQNTGELFF
TRBJ2-3,TRBD2,TRBV27,NA,TGTGCCAGCAGTCCCACGCGGGGGTTCACAGATACGCAGTATTTT,CASSPTRGFTDTQYF
TRBJ2-7,NA,TRBV11-2,NA,TGTGCCAGCAGCCAAATGACAGGAACCTACGAGCAGTACTTC,CASSQMTGTYEQYF
TRBJ2-2,NA,TRBV7-6,few,TGTGCCAGCAGCTTAGCGTCGAAGGAGGTTGGCGGGGAGCTGTTTTTT,CASSLASKEVGGELFF
TRBJ1-3,TRBD1,TRBV5-1,NA,TGCGCCAGCAGCGACCAACCGGGACAGGGAAACACCATATATTTT,CASSDQPGQGNTIYF
TRBJ1-5,NA,TRBV21-1,NA,TGTGCCAGCAGCAAAGCGCTAAGGACAGGGACAGGTAGCAATCAGCCCCAGCATTTT,CASSKALRTGTGSNQPQHF
TRBJ1-1,NA,TRBV5-4,many,TGTGCCAGCAGCTTTGACAGGAACACTGAAGCTTTCTTT,CASSFDRNTEAFF
TRBJ1-2,NA,TRBV10-3,NA,TGTGCCATCAGTGAGTCGAATCGGGGGGACTACACCTTC,CAISESNRGDYTF
TRBJ2-3,TRBD1,TRBV30,once,TGTGCCTGGGGGACAGGGAGCACAGATACGCAGTATTTT,CAWGTGSTDTQYF